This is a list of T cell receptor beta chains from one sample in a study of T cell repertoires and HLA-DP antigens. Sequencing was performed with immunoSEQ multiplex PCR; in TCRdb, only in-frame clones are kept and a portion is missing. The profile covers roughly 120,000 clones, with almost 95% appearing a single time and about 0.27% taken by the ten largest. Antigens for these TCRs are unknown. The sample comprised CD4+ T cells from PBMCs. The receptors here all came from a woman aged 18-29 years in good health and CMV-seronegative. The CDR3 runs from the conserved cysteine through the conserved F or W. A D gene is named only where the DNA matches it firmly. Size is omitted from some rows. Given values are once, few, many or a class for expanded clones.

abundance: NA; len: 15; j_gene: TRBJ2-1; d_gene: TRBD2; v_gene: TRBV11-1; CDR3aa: CASSLRGSSYNEQFF; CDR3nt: TGTGCCAGCAGCTTACGCGGGAGCTCCTACAATGAGCAGTTCTTC
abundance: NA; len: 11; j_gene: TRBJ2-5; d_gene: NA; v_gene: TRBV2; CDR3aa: CASSEMETQYF; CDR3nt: TGTGCCAGCAGTGAAATGGAGACCCAGTACTTC
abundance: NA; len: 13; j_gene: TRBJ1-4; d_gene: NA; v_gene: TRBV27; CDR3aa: CASSPGPNEKLFF; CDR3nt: TGTGCCAGCAGTCCAGGGCCTAATGAAAAACTGTTTTTT
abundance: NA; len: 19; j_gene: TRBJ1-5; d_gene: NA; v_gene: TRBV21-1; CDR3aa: CASSKALGSRQVINQPQHF; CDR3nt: TGTGCCAGCAGCAAAGCCCTCGGGTCCAGACAGGTTATCAATCAGCCCCAGCATTTT
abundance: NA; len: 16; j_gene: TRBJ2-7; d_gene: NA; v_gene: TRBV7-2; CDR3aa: CASSRRGGPSFYEQYF; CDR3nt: TGTGCCAGCAGCCGCCGAGGGGGGCCAAGCTTCTACGAGCAGTACTTC
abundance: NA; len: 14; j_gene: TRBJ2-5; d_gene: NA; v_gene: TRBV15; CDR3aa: CATSRGPFTETQYF; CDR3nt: TGTGCCACCAGCAGAGGCCCTTTCACAGAGACCCAGTACTTC
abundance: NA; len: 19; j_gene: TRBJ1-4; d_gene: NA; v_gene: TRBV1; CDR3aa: CTSSQVDPGQGAANEKLFF; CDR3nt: TGCACCAGCAGCCAAGTCGACCCGGGACAGGGGGCAGCTAATGAAAAACTGTTTTTT
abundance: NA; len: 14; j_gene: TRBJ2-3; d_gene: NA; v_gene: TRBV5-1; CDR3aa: CASSLTGRSDTQYF; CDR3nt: TGCGCCAGCAGCTTGACAGGCAGGTCAGATACGCAGTATTTT
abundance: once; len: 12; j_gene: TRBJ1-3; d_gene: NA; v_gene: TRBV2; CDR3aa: CASRGAGNTIYF; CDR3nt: TGTGCCAGCAGGGGAGCCGGAAACACCATATATTTT
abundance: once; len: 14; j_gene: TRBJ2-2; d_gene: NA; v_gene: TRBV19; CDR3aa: CASSIVGGTGELFF; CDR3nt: TGTGCCAGTAGTATTGTCGGCGGCACCGGGGAGCTGTTTTTT
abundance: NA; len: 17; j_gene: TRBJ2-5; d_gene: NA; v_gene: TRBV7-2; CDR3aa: CASSLGARGSGQETQYF; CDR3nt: TGTGCCAGCAGCTTAGGGGCGAGGGGTAGCGGCCAAGAGACCCAGTACTTC
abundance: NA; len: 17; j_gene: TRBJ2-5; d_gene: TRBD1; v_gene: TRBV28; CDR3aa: CASSSKRRGQSQETQYF; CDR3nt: TGTGCCAGCAGCTCCAAGAGAAGGGGGCAGAGCCAAGAGACCCAGTACTTC
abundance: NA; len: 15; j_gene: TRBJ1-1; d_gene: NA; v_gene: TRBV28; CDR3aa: CASSYHDPVNTEAFF; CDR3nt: TGTGCCAGCAGTTACCACGACCCAGTGAACACTGAAGCTTTCTTT
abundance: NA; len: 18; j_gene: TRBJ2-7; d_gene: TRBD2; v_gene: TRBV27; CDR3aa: CASSLKGLALKSSYEQYF; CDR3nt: TGTGCCAGCAGTTTAAAGGGACTAGCGTTAAAAAGCTCCTACGAGCAGTACTTC
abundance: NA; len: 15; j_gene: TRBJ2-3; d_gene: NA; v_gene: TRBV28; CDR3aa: CASSLSSGSTDTQYF; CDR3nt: TGTGCCAGCAGTTTATCATCGGGAAGCACAGATACGCAGTATTTT
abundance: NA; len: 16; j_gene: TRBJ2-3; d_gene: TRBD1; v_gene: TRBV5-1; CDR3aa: CASSLARGQGADTQYF; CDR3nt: TGCGCCAGCAGCTTGGCCAGGGGACAGGGGGCGGATACGCAGTATTTT
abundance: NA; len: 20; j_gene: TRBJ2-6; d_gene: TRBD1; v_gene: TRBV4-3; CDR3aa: CASSRTLPRDRVSGANVLTF; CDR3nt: TGCGCCAGCAGCCGCACTCTTCCCCGGGACAGGGTCTCTGGGGCCAACGTCCTGACTTTC
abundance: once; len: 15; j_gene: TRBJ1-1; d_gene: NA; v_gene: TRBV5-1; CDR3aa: CATSRERAPNTEAFF; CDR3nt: TGCGCCACCTCGCGGGAAAGGGCCCCGAACACTGAAGCTTTCTTT
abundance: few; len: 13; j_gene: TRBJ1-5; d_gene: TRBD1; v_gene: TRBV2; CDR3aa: CASRGTGGQPQHF; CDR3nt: TGTGCCAGCAGGGGGACAGGCGGACAGCCCCAGCATTTT
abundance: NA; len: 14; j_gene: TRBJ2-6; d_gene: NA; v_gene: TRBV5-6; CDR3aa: CASSVVAGANVLTF; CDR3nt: TGTGCCAGCAGCGTAGTGGCTGGGGCCAACGTCCTGACTTTC
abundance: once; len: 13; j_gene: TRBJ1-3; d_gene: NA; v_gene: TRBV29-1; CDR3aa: CSAAVSSGNTIYF; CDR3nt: TGCAGCGCCGCCGTTAGCTCTGGAAACACCATATATTTT
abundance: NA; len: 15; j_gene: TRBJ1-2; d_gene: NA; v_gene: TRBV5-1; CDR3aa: CASSLQAGLNYGYTF; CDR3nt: TGCGCCAGCAGCTTGCAGGCAGGGCTTAACTATGGCTACACCTTC
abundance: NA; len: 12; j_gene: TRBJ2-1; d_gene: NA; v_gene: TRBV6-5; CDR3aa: CASSYSVGEQFF; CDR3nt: TGTGCCAGCAGTTATTCAGTAGGGGAGCAGTTCTTC
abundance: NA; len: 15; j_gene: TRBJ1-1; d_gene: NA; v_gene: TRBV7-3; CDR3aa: CASSLTGQGGTEAFF; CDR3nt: TGTGCCAGCAGCCTCACTGGGCAGGGAGGGACTGAAGCTTTCTTT
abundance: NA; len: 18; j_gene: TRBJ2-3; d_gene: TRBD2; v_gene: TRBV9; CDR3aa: CASSVVGRKWVRTDTQYF; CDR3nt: TGTGCCAGCAGCGTAGTCGGGAGGAAATGGGTTAGGACAGATACGCAGTATTTT
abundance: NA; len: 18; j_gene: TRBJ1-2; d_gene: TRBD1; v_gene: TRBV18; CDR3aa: CASSRSVGDRGSNYGYTF; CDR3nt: TGTGCCAGCTCACGTTCCGTAGGGGACAGAGGTTCGAACTATGGCTACACCTTC
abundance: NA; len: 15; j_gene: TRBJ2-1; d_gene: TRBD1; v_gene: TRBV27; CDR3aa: CASSLPRTGGNEQFF; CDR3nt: TGTGCCAGCAGTTTACCCCGGACAGGGGGCAATGAGCAGTTCTTC
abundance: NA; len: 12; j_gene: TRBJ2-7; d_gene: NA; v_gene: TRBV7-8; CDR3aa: CASSLGGREQYF; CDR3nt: TGTGCCAGCAGCTTAGGAGGGCGCGAGCAGTACTTC
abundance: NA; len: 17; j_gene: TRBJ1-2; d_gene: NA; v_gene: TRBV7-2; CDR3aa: CASSLGGSGKTAYGYTF; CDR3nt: TGTGCCAGCAGCTTGGGGGGGTCAGGAAAAACCGCCTATGGCTACACCTTC
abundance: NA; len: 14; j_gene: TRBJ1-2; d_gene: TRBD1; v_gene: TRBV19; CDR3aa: CASSKGQQYYGYTF; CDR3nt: TGTGCCAGTAGTAAGGGACAGCAGTACTATGGCTACACCTTC
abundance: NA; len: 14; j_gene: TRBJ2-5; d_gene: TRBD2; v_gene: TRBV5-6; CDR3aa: CASSRAGLQETQYF; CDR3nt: TGTGCCAGCAGCAGAGCGGGACTACAAGAGACCCAGTACTTC
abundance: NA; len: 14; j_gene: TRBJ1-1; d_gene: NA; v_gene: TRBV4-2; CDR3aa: CASSQDFRGREAFF; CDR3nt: TGTGCCAGCAGCCAAGATTTCAGGGGCAGGGAAGCTTTCTTT
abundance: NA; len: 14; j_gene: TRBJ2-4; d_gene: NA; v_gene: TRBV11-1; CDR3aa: CASSLGDLGNIQYF; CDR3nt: TGTGCCAGCAGTCTCGGCGACCTTGGGAACATTCAGTACTTC
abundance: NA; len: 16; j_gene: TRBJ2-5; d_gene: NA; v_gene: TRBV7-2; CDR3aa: CASSYLGGGVGETQYF; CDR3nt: TGTGCCAGCAGTTACCTGGGAGGGGGAGTAGGAGAGACCCAGTACTTC
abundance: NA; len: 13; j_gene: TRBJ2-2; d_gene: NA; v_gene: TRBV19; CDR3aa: CASSIQDLGELFF; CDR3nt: TGTGCCAGTAGTATACAGGACTTAGGGGAGCTGTTTTTT
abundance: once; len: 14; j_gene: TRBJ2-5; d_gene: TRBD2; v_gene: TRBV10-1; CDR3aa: CASSPLAGEETQYF; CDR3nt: TGCGCCAGCAGCCCTCTAGCGGGAGAAGAGACCCAGTACTTC
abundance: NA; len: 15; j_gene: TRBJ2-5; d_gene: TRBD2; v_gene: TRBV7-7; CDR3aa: CASSPWTSAKETQYF; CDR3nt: TGTGCTAGCAGCCCTTGGACTAGCGCAAAAGAGACCCAGTACTTC
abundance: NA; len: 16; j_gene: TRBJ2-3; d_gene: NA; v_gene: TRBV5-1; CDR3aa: CASSPQTKGATDTQYF; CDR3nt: TGCGCCAGCAGCCCTCAAACTAAAGGGGCTACAGATACGCAGTATTTT
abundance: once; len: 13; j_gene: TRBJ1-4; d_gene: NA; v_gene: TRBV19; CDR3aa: CASRQGNYEKLFF; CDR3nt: TGTGCCAGTAGACAGGGCAATTATGAAAAACTGTTTTTT
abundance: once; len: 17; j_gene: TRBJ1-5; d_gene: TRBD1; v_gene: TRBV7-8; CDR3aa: CASSLRTGLFSNQPQHF; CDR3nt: TGTGCCAGCAGCCTCCGGACAGGCCTTTTTAGCAATCAGCCCCAGCATTTT
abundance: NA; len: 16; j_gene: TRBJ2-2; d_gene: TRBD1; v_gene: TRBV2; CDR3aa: CASNLPGQGGTGELFF; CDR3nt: TGTGCCAGCAATCTCCCGGGACAGGGAGGCACCGGGGAGCTGTTTTTT
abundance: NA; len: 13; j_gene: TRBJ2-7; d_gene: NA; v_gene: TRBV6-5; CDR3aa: CASRQQRSYEQYF; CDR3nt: TGTGCCAGCAGACAGCAGCGTTCCTACGAGCAGTACTTC
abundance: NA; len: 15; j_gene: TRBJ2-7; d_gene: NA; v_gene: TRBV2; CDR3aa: CASSPGTLIFYEQYF; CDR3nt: TGTGCCAGCAGTCCCGGGACGCTGATCTTTTACGAGCAGTACTTC
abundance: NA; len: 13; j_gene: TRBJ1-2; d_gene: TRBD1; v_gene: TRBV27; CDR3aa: CASSPRGLWGYTF; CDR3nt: TGTGCCAGCAGTCCCAGGGGGCTTTGGGGCTACACCTTC
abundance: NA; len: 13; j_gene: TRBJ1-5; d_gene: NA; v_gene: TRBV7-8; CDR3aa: CASSLQGGQPQHF; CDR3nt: TGTGCCAGCAGCCTACAGGGTGGGCAGCCCCAGCATTTT
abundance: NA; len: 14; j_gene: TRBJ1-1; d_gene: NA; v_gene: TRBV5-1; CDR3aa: CASSLGMGGTEAFF; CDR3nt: TGCGCCAGCAGCTTGGGGATGGGGGGCACTGAAGCTTTCTTT
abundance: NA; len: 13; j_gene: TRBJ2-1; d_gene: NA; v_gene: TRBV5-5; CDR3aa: CASSPWVGIEQFF; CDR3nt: TGTGCCAGCAGCCCCTGGGTGGGTATTGAGCAGTTCTTC
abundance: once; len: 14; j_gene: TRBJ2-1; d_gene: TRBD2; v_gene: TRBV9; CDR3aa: CASSIAGELVEQFF; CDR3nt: TGTGCCAGCAGCATAGCGGGAGAGTTAGTAGAGCAGTTCTTC
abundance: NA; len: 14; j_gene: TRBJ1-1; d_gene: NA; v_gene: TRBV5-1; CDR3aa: CASSFLGGGTEAFF; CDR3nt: TGCGCCAGCAGCTTTTTGGGAGGCGGCACTGAAGCTTTCTTT
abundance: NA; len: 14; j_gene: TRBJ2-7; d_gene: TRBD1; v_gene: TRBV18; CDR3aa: CASSPTGAPYEQYF; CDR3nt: TGTGCCAGCTCACCGACAGGGGCGCCCTACGAGCAGTACTTC
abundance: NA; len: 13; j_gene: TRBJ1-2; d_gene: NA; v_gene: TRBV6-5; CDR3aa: CASSYLSGHGYTF; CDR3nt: TGTGCCAGCAGTTACTTGTCGGGGCATGGCTACACCTTC
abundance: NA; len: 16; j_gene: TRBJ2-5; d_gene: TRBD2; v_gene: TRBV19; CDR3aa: CASNLAGAVSQETQYF; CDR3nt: TGTGCCAGTAACCTAGCGGGGGCAGTCTCACAAGAGACCCAGTACTTC
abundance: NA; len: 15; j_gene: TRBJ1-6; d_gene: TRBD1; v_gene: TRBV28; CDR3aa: CASSQPDRVTSPLHF; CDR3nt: TGTGCCAGCAGCCAACCAGACAGGGTAACTTCACCCCTCCACTTT
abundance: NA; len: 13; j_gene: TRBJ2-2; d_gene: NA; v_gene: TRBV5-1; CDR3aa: CASSLEFPGELFF; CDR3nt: TGCGCCAGCAGCTTGGAGTTTCCCGGGGAGCTGTTTTTT
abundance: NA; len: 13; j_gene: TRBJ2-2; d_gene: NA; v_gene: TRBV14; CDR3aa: CASRAPNTGELFF; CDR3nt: TGTGCCAGCAGGGCACCGAACACCGGGGAGCTGTTTTTT
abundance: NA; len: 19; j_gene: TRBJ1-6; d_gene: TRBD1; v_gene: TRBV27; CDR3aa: CASSLDRHRGSSYNSPLHF; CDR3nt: TGTGCCAGCAGTTTAGACCGCCACAGGGGAAGCTCCTATAATTCACCCCTCCACTTT